The rows below give T cell receptor beta chains drawn from one sample of a study of T-cell reconstitution after alpha-beta-depleted transplantation in children. TCRdb redid the calling of the PCR reads with MiXCR, one entry per CDR3 protein. The data show 120,000 to 150,000 distinct CDR3 sequences, roughly 8.8% seen once. The sample in question was PBMCs, mostly from graft donor cells, obtained 180 days after TCRalphabeta/CD19-depleted stem cell transplant. The origin of the receptors is a female patient between 2 and 15 years old who had a stem cell transplant for congenital amegakaryocytic thrombocytopenia, so the T cells may come from the graft donor. Both conserved end residues are part of each CDR3.

V gene | CDR3 protein
TRBV29-1 | CSVDDTYGYTF
TRBV20-1 | CSAKWANEQFF
TRBV7-8 | CASSSEHEQYF
TRBV5-1 | CASSPLAGVNYNEQFF
TRBV23-1 | CASTRRTSAGTDTQYF
TRBV20-1 | CSARLNKQGGREQYF
TRBV20-1 | CSAREIYEQYF
TRBV20-1 | CSAPLGGTGNTIYF
TRBV9 | CASSVRGVGNEQYF
TRBV20-1 | CSARGGKGFQNSPLHF
TRBV5-5 | CASSLALRGATDTQYF
TRBV12-3/TRBV12-4 | CASSLGSKQYF
TRBV6-5 | CASSYSYDQPQHF
TRBV14 | CASSHSRNTEAFF
TRBV20-1 | CSASGLAGPTDTQYF
TRBV7-2 | CASSLGSWGETQYF
TRBV20-1 | CSARERGRKNYEQYF
TRBV5-1 | CASSLEGSGRGGPYEQYF
TRBV6-5 | CASSSYTENNEKLFF